A single sample gave rise to the 28 T cell receptor beta chains below, sequenced in a study of cytomegalovirus exposure and HLA in healthy donors. Vbeta (60) and Jbeta (13) primers were used in the PCR. Sequencing used immunoSEQ multiplex PCR; TCRdb keeps in-frame clones, though not all of them. The repertoire holds tens of thousands of clones, 55% to 75% seen once, with 30% to 40% in the top ten. The sequenced sample consisted of PBMCs. The receptors come from a man aged 35 to 55 in good health and CMV-seropositive.

This clone turned up a few times. The chain combines TRBV7-2 with TRBJ2-1, with TRBD1 identical over 9 bases. CDR1 is SGHTA, CDR2 FQGNSA, per germline. Trimming removed 10 bases from V and 7 bases from J; junction bases left unmatched: 8. The CDR3 has 13 residues. In nucleotides, the CDR3 is TGTGCCACCGGACAGGGGCGGGGGAATGAGCAGTTCTTC. Residues: CATGQGRGNEQFF. Full variable domain (missing parts from reference TRBV7-2 and TRBJ2-1): GAGVSQSPSNKVTEKGKDVELRCDPISGHTALYWYRQSLGQGLEFLIYFQGNSAPDKSGLPSDRFSAERTGGSVSTLTIQRTQQEDSAVYLCATGQGRGNEQFFGPGTRLTVL.

The V call is TRBV7-2, the J call TRBJ1-2, with D tentatively TRBD1 (5 bases). This CDR3 has 13 amino acids. Germline CDR1 SGHTA, CDR2 FQGNSA. V lost 5 bases and J 10 bases, leaving 17 bases between the germline ends. The CDR3 protein is CASSGGDPRDYTF. The CDR3 DNA reads as TGTGCCAGCAGCGGGGGGGACCCTAGGGACTACACCTTC.

The table lists this clone with a few counts. This chain links TRBV4-2 with TRBJ1-5; D possibly corresponds to TRBD1 (5 bases). CDR3 length: 15 amino acids. The ends were cut back, 1 base at V and 8 bases at J, with 15 bases in the middle. Germline V gives CDR1 LGHNA, CDR2 YNFKEQ. The CDR3 sequence is CASSQGGDPGEPQHF. CDR3 nucleotide sequence: TGTGCCAGCAGCCAAGGCGGGGACCCCGGGGAGCCCCAGCATTTT.

The chain couples TRBV19 to TRBJ1-2; 10 nucleotides match TRBD1. V shed 8 bases, J shed 4 bases, and the junction held 4 bases outside the gene matches. The CDR3 totals 13 residues. Germline CDR1 reads LNHDA; CDR2 reads SQIVND (reference sequence). This CDR3 reads CASGGQGSYGYTF. The CDR3 DNA sequence: TGTGCCAGTGGGGGACAGGGGAGCTATGGCTACACCTTC.

The gene calls are TRBV7-9 and TRBJ1-1, with D possibly matching TRBD1 (6 bases). Germline V CDR1 and CDR2: SEHNR, FQNEAQ (reference sequence). Trimming pared 5 bases from V and 1 base from J, leaving 8 bases between. CDR3 size: 13 residues. CDR3 nucleotide sequence: TGTGCCAGCAGCCCGGGACAGAACACTGAAGCTTTCTTT. Encoded protein: CASSPGQNTEAFF.

This sequence joins TRBV4-3 and TRBJ2-2, with D possibly matching TRBD2 (6 bases). This CDR3 has 16 residues. V was trimmed by 4 bases and J by 4 bases, leaving 16 bases between them. CDR1 and CDR2 (germline): LGHNA, YSLEER. In nucleotides, the CDR3 is TGCGCCAGCAGCCGATTGACCGGGACTGGCACCGGGGAGCTGTTTTTT. This gives the protein CASSRLTGTGTGELFF.

This rearrangement joins TRBV5-6 to TRBJ2-1; the D is unclear. The CDR3 has 15 amino acids. The V end lost 4 bases, the J end lost 4 bases, and 15 bases lay between the germline ends. Germline V gene data show CDR1 as SGHDT and CDR2 as YYEEEE. DNA for the CDR3: TGTGCCAGCAGCCCAGATCCCGTTCGTTACAATGAGCAGTTCTTC. Its translation is CASSPDPVRYNEQFF.

The chain links TRBV2 to TRBJ1-1; TRBD1 aligns across 11 bases. Germline CDR1 is SNHLY and CDR2 is FYNNEI. This CDR3 is 13 amino acids long. The V and J ends lost 6 bases and 10 bases, in that order; junction bases with no gene match: 7. CDR3 sequence reads: CASSGQGALAAFF. CDR3 DNA sequence: TGTGCCAGCAGCGGACAGGGGGCATTGGCAGCTTTCTTT.

This clone was observed a handful of times. CDR3 residues: CASSYPTGRKDGELFF. CDR3 bases: TGTGCCAGCAGTTACCCGACAGGTAGAAAGGACGGGGAGCTGTTTTTT. The V and J genes are TRBV6-6 and TRBJ2-2, with D perhaps matching TRBD1 (6 bases). This CDR3 spans 16 amino acids. Germline CDR1 is MNHNY and CDR2 is SVGAGI (reference sequence). V was shortened by 2 bases and J by 7 bases, with 17 bases between the two germline ends.

The rearrangement joins TRBV7-9 to TRBJ1-2; 10 positions agree with TRBD1. There are 14 residues in the CDR3. CDR1 and CDR2 from the germline V gene are SEHNR and FQNEAQ (reference sequence). J was trimmed by 7 bases and V by 5 bases; bases with no gene match: 7. The CDR3 DNA follows: TGTGCCAGCAGCCCCGGACAGGGGGAGGGTGGCTACACCTTC. It yields the protein CASSPGQGEGGYTF. Based on the CDR3 plus reference TRBV7-9 and TRBJ1-2, the full variable domain is DTGVSQNPRHKITKRGQNVTFRCDPISEHNRLYWYRQTLGQGPEFLTYFQNEAQLEKSRLLSDRFSAERPKGSFSTLEIQRTEQGDSAMYLCASSPGQGEGGYTFGSGTRLTVV.

The gene calls are TRBV2 and TRBJ2-2, with TRBD1 matching 10 bases. The CDR3 runs to 14 residues. Germline V CDR1 and CDR2: SNHLY, FYNNEI. Trimming took 5 bases from V and 5 from J; bases not matched to a gene: 2. Here the CDR3 DNA reads TGTGCCAGCAGTCGGGACAGGGGAACCGGGGAGCTGTTTTTT. It specifies CASSRDRGTGELFF.

The genes are TRBV4-1 and TRBJ1-4, with TRBD1 identical over 7 bases. The CDR3 covers 17 residues. J gave up 7 bases and V 3 bases, and 14 bases lay outside the gene matches. From germline, CDR1 is MGHRA and CDR2 YSYEKL. The CDR3 DNA reads TGCGCCAGCAGCCACGCTACAGGGGCCCCATACGGTGAAAAACTGTTTTTT. It is translated as CASSHATGAPYGEKLFF.

This clone appeared a few times. The V call is TRBV5-1, the J call TRBJ2-7, with TRBD2 as a possible D gene (5 bases). Germline CDR1 SGHRS, CDR2 YFSETQ. V lost 3 bases and J 4 bases, leaving 17 bases between the germline ends. The CDR3 totals 15 residues. As DNA, the CDR3 is TGCGCCAGCAGCTGGAGGTCCCAGGCGCGTTACGAGCAGTACTTC. This gives the protein CASSWRSQARYEQYF. Full variable domain (outside the CDR3, taken from reference TRBV5-1 and TRBJ2-7): KAGVTQTPRYLIKTRGQQVTLSCSPISGHRSVSWYQQTPGQGLQFLFEYFSETQRNKGNFPGRFSGRQFSNSRSEMNVSTLELGDSALYLCASSWRSQARYEQYFGPGTRLTVT.

About this clone itself: Different DNA sequences within this sample yield the same CDR3. The chain recombines TRBV6-4 with TRBJ2-2; D may be TRBD2 (7 bases). Trimming shortened V by 4 bases and J by 4 bases, and 16 bases separated the two germline ends. From germline, CDR1 is MRHNA and CDR2 SNTAGT. The CDR3 length is 16 residues. The CDR3 spells CASSVQRGALTGELFF. The CDR3 region has the DNA TGTGCCAGCAGTGTGCAACGGGGGGCTCTCACCGGGGAGCTGTTTTTT.

The rearrangement uses TRBV15 and TRBJ1-2, with D perhaps TRBD1 (5 bases). The V end lost 5 bases, the J end lost 5 bases, and 12 bases lay between the germline ends. From germline, CDR1 is LNHNV and CDR2 YYDKDF (reference sequence). The CDR3 is 13 amino acids. CDR3 in DNA: TGTGCCACCAGCCTAGGACATCAATATGGCTACACCTTC. Protein sequence: CATSLGHQYGYTF.

The V call is TRBV7-9, the J call TRBJ1-5; no clear D. There are 14 residues in the CDR3. With 2 bases removed from V and 0 bases from J, the gap between germline ends came to 5 bases. The germline gives CDR1 SEHNR, CDR2 FQNEAQ (reference sequence). CDR3 in DNA: TGTGCCAGCAGCTTATCCAATAGCAATCAGCCCCAGCATTTT. Translating it yields CASSLSNSNQPQHF.

The chain employs TRBV15 and TRBJ2-2; 8 bases map to TRBD2. Germline V lookup: CDR1 LNHNV, CDR2 YYDKDF (reference sequence). The CDR3 loop spans 16 amino acids. Losses at the gene ends were 1 base for V and 4 bases for J; bases not matched to a gene: 5. The CDR3 loop reads CATSRVRGLVTGELFF. CDR3 nucleotide sequence: TGTGCCACCAGCAGAGTGAGGGGACTAGTCACCGGGGAGCTGTTTTTT.

The chain employs TRBV4-1 and TRBJ2-1, with D hard to call. The germline V gene has CDR1 MGHRA and CDR2 YSYEKL. Trimming pared 5 bases from V and 4 bases from J, leaving 6 bases between. The length of the CDR3 is 12 residues. The CDR3 sequence: CASSSQYNEQFF. CDR3 in DNA: TGCGCCAGCAGCTCCCAGTACAATGAGCAGTTCTTC.

V and J are TRBV7-6 and TRBJ1-5, with D perhaps TRBD1 (6 bases). The germline V gene encodes CDR1 SGHVS and CDR2 FNYEAQ. The CDR3 runs 13 residues. V was pared by 6 bases and J by 9 bases, with 15 bases between. The CDR3 protein is CASSPQGNMPQHF. The CDR3, as DNA: TGTGCCAGCAGTCCTCAGGGGAACATGCCCCAGCATTTT.

The gene calls are TRBV28 and TRBJ2-7, with TRBD1 identical over 9 bases. This CDR3 spans 14 amino acids. Germline CDR1 and CDR2: MDHEN and SYDVKM. V lost 5 bases to trimming and J lost 7 bases; unmatched junction nucleotides: 9. CDR3 DNA: TGTGCCAGCAGTCCGGCGACAGGGGGAAATGAGCAGTACTTC. Translation: CASSPATGGNEQYF.

The V call is TRBV6-5, the J call TRBJ2-7, with unresolved D. V lost 6 bases and J 1 base, leaving 10 bases between the germline ends. This CDR3 is built from 13 residues. Looked up from germline, CDR1 is MNHEY and CDR2 is SVGAGI. The CDR3 DNA reads as TGTGCCAGCAGGGTGGGCAGTTCCTACGAGCAGTACTTC. Translated: CASRVGSSYEQYF.

The chain recombines TRBV4-1 with TRBJ1-1, with 8 bases fitting TRBD1. V dropped 3 bases and J dropped 1; count of bases not matched to a gene: 10. The CDR3 totals 17 residues. Germline CDR1 reads MGHRA; CDR2 reads YSYEKL. The CDR3 DNA sequence: TGCGCCAGCAGCCACCGAAACACCGGGACAGGGAACACTGAAGCTTTCTTT. This encodes CASSHRNTGTGNTEAFF.

V usage is TRBV7-9 and J usage is TRBJ1-1; weak D call: TRBD1 (6 bases). The CDR3 is 13 residues long. Trimming left V 1 base short and J 8 bases short, with 11 bases between. Germline V gives CDR1 SEHNR, CDR2 FQNEAQ (reference sequence). Here the CDR3 reads CASSLEVTGEAFF. Written as DNA, the CDR3 is TGTGCCAGCAGCTTAGAAGTAACAGGGGAAGCTTTCTTT. The whole variable domain, remainder taken from reference TRBV7-9 and TRBJ1-1, is DTGVSQNPRHKITKRGQNVTFRCDPISEHNRLYWYRQTLGQGPEFLTYFQNEAQLEKSRLLSDRFSAERPKGSFSTLEIQRTEQGDSAMYLCASSLEVTGEAFFGQGTRLTVV.

The chain uses TRBV6-5 and TRBJ2-6, with D possibly TRBD1 on 5 matching bases. This CDR3 contains 15 residues. V was shortened by 11 bases and J by 4 bases, with 18 bases between the two germline ends. In germline, CDR1 is MNHEY, CDR2 SVGAGI. The chain's CDR3 is CAVWGSWRGANVLTF. The CDR3 bases are TGTGCCGTCTGGGGCTCCTGGCGGGGGGCCAACGTCCTGACTTTC.

This chain uses TRBV19 with TRBJ1-5; D is ambiguous. V dropped 4 bases and J dropped 3 bases, with 7 bases sitting between them. Germline V lookup: CDR1 LNHDA, CDR2 SQIVND (reference sequence). The CDR3 loop spans 13 amino acids. The CDR3 spells CASSTLANQPQHF. CDR3 in DNA: TGTGCCAGTAGTACCCTGGCCAATCAGCCCCAGCATTTT.

The gene calls are TRBV6-5 and TRBJ1-1; tentatively, D is TRBD1 (6 bases). This CDR3 is built from 11 residues. V was trimmed by 9 bases and J by 4 bases, leaving 9 bases between them. Germline CDR1 reads MNHEY; CDR2 reads SVGAGI. The CDR3 nucleotides are TGTGCCAGTCAGGGGAGCACTGAAGCTTTCTTT. Its protein product is CASQGSTEAFF.

This rearrangement joins TRBV7-2 to TRBJ2-1; D is perhaps TRBD1 (7 bases). Germline-derived CDR1 and CDR2 are SGHTA and FQGNSA. Trimming cost V 6 bases and J 8 bases, with 17 bases left between them. The CDR3 sequence is 14 residues long. Written as DNA, the CDR3 is TGTGCCAGCAGTTTACCACAGGGGAGGTATGAGCAGTTCTTC. The encoded protein is CASSLPQGRYEQFF.

This clone has just a few counts. V gene TRBV28 combines with J gene TRBJ2-3, with unresolved D. This CDR3 region has 12 residues. Deletions cut 1 base from V and 8 bases from J, with 7 bases between. Germline lookup yields CDR1 MDHEN and CDR2 SYDVKM. The CDR3 DNA sequence: TGTGCCAGCAGTTTATTGAGGCGTACGCAGTATTTT. Its translation is CASSLLRRTQYF.